What follows are 19 T cell receptor beta chains derived from one specimen sequenced in a study of shared clonotypes between healthy human individuals. Sequencing used immunoSEQ multiplex PCR; TCRdb keeps in-frame clones, though not all of them. Of some 1.1 million clones in the sample, approximately 80% were seen once. Sequenced sample: memory CD4+ T cells from PBMCs. Subset given: CD45RA-negative fraction. All receptors come from a man aged 18 to 35 in good health. Some clones in this sample may be carry-over from other donors' samples.

The V and J genes are TRBV6-5 and TRBJ1-5; possibly TRBD1 for D (6 bases). Germline loops: CDR1 MNHEY, CDR2 SVGAGI. The V end was cut by 8 bases, the J end by 3 bases, with 17 bases between. The CDR3 is 15 amino acids. CDR3 loop: CASSEGGTDNQPQHF. The CDR3 DNA follows: TGTGCCAGCTCCGAAGGGGGGACGGACAATCAGCCCCAGCATTTT.

This chain joins TRBV28 and TRBJ1-5, with D perhaps TRBD1 (5 bases). The CDR3 extends over 17 amino acids. The germline V gene encodes CDR1 MDHEN and CDR2 SYDVKM. Trimming stripped 3 bases from V and 4 bases from J, with 19 bases between. The CDR3 here is CASSFRTRTGRNQPQHF. CDR3 sequence (DNA): TGTGCCAGCAGTTTCAGGACAAGGACGGGTAGGAATCAGCCCCAGCATTTT.

This clone was picked up a small number of times. Other DNA sequences of this sample code for an identical CDR3. This chain links TRBV5-1 with TRBJ2-3; TRBD1 might be the D (5 bases). CDR3 length equals 15 residues. The V gene's germline CDR1 is SGHRS and CDR2 YFSETQ. V shed 1 base and J shed 0 bases, with 9 bases lying between them. The DNA of the CDR3 is TGCGCCAGCAGCTTGACAGGAACTAGCACAGATACGCAGTATTTT. Translation: CASSLTGTSTDTQYF.

The CDR3 coding sequence is TGTGCCATCAGTGAGTCGGGACAGGGACTACGAAACACCATATATTTT. This codes for CAISESGQGLRNTIYF. The J gene is TRBJ1-3, the V gene TRBV10-3; the match to TRBD1 covers 9 bases. The V segment lost 0 bases and the J segment 5 bases; nucleotides outside the gene matches: 5. Germline assignment: CDR1 ENHRY and CDR2 SYGVKD. The CDR3 has 16 residues.

The J gene is TRBJ2-3, the V gene TRBV10-3; no clear D. The CDR3 is 14 residues long. Per the germline V gene, CDR1 is ENHRY and CDR2 is SYGVKD. Trimming removed 3 bases at V and 6 bases at J, with 13 bases between. CDR3: CAISDSSRADTQYF. Here the CDR3 DNA reads TGTGCCATCAGTGATAGCAGCCGGGCGGATACGCAGTATTTT.

V gene TRBV19 combines with J gene TRBJ2-2, with 10 positions matching TRBD2. Germline-derived CDR1 and CDR2 are LNHDA and SQIVND (reference sequence). V trimming: 3 bases; J trimming: 1 base; junction bases outside the gene matches: 14. The CDR3 extends over 20 amino acids. Here the CDR3 reads CASSIRSAGLAGENTGELFF. The CDR3 nucleotides are TGTGCCAGTAGTATTCGATCGGCAGGGCTAGCGGGAGAGAACACCGGGGAGCTGTTTTTT.

This chain connects TRBV4-2 to TRBJ2-5; unclear D gene. CDR1 and CDR2 (germline): LGHNA, YNFKEQ. V lost 3 bases and J lost 1, with 18 bases in between. This CDR3 is 17 amino acids long. The CDR3 sequence is CASSQETDIPGQETQYF. CDR3 DNA: TGTGCCAGCAGCCAGGAAACCGACATCCCCGGCCAAGAGACCCAGTACTTC.

The chain has TRBV7-3 and TRBJ2-7; TRBD2 might be the D (5 bases). The CDR3 extends over 13 amino acids. Germline V gene sequence: CDR1 SGHTA, CDR2 FQGTGA. V was cut by 1 base and J by 6 bases, with 10 bases left in between. The CDR3 DNA follows: TGTGCCAGCAGCTTAAACTTAGCGTCCGAGCAGTACTTC. Translating it yields CASSLNLASEQYF.

The chain joins TRBV2 to TRBJ2-5, with 8 bases lining up with TRBD1. This CDR3 has 13 amino acids. CDR1 is SNHLY and CDR2 is FYNNEI in the germline V gene. Trimming removed 5 bases from V and 6 bases from J; junction bases left unmatched: 5. CDR3 sequence: CASSYQGAQTQYF. The CDR3, as DNA: TGTGCCAGCAGTTATCAGGGGGCGCAGACCCAGTACTTC.

The rearrangement links TRBV7-2 to TRBJ2-7; D unclear. The germline V and J ends were trimmed by 2 bases and 2 bases, with 13 bases remaining between them. The CDR3 has 15 residues. CDR1 is SGHTA and CDR2 is FQGNSA in the germline V gene. DNA of the CDR3: TGTGCCAGCAGCTTAATGGTCTCAACAACCTACGAGCAGTACTTC. This gives the protein CASSLMVSTTYEQYF.

The rearrangement uses TRBV2 and TRBJ2-5; D unresolved. The better agreement between TRBJ2-7 and the DNA end casts doubt on the J call. The CDR3 is made up of 13 amino acids. Germline V gene sequence: CDR1 SNHLY, CDR2 FYNNEI. The CDR3 DNA reads TGTGCCAGCGTCCGGCGGCCGACCTACGAGCAGTACTTC. This codes for CASVRRPTYEQYF.

Concerning this clone itself: At one end the junction does not follow the germline gene, possibly because of a read error. The rearrangement joins TRBV5-4 to TRBJ1-1; a possible D gene is TRBD1 (6 bases). CDR1 is SGHNT, CDR2 YYREEE, per germline (reference sequence). The CDR3 is 18 residues long. The DNA for the CDR3 is TGTGCCAGAAGCTTTTCTCCCACAGGGCAAACCCCGAACACTGAAGCTTTCTTT. This sequence encodes CARSFSPTGQTPNTEAFF.

This clone has ten or more counts. V usage is TRBV10-3 and J usage is TRBJ2-7, with 7 bases lining up with TRBD2. Germline CDR1 reads ENHRY; CDR2 reads SYGVKD. With 10 bases clipped from V and 5 bases from J, the junction kept 17 bases outside the gene matches. This CDR3 has 15 residues. The CDR3 protein is CATKGNGAGANEQYF. The CDR3 region has the DNA TGTGCCACCAAAGGGAACGGGGCGGGAGCTAACGAGCAGTACTTC.

The chain recombines TRBV30 with TRBJ1-2; possible D gene TRBD1, 6 bases. Germline assignment: CDR1 GTSNPN and CDR2 SVGIG (reference sequence). Trimming took off 5 bases at V and 8 bases at J, with 15 bases between the two ends. The CDR3 has 12 residues. The CDR3 loop is CAWAPTQGGYTF. As DNA, the CDR3 is TGTGCCTGGGCCCCGACCCAGGGGGGCTACACCTTC.

This chain joins TRBV7-3 and TRBJ2-3, with TRBD2 identical over 8 bases. The germline CDR1 and CDR2 sequences are SGHTA and FQGTGA. V lost 3 bases and J lost 6; bases outside the gene matches: 5. The CDR3 consists of 14 residues. The CDR3 spells CASSFGTSSDTQYF. CDR3 nucleotides: TGTGCCAGCAGCTTCGGGACTAGTTCCGATACGCAGTATTTT.

This clone was seen only a few times. This rearrangement joins TRBV20-1 to TRBJ1-1; the D is unclear. CDR1 is DFQATT, CDR2 SNEGSKA, per germline (reference sequence). The V end was cut by 6 bases, the J end by 8 bases, with 10 bases between. The CDR3 extends over 10 amino acids. CDR3 coding DNA: TGCAGTGCGAGTAGGAGGGAAGCTTTCTTT. Translation gives CSASRREAFF.

This rearrangement joins TRBV19 to TRBJ1-5, with unresolved D. Trimming left V 4 bases short and J 0 bases short, with 10 bases between. The CDR3 has 15 residues. Germline CDR1 is LNHDA and CDR2 is SQIVND (reference sequence). The DNA of the CDR3 is TGTGCCAGTAGTACGCCCCAAGGTAGCAATCAGCCCCAGCATTTT. Its protein is CASSTPQGSNQPQHF.

This rearrangement joins TRBV28 to TRBJ1-5; D gene ambiguous. The CDR3 spans 13 residues. Trimming cost V 3 bases and J 7 bases, with 10 bases left between them. The germline gives CDR1 MDHEN, CDR2 SYDVKM. The CDR3 loop reads CASSFSYVQPQHF. The CDR3 DNA is TGTGCCAGCAGTTTTTCCTACGTCCAGCCCCAGCATTTT. Supplemented by reference TRBV28 and TRBJ1-5, the full variable domain reads DVKVTQSSRYLVKRTGEKVFLECVQDMDHENMFWYRQDPGLGLRLIYFSYDVKMKEKGDIPEGYSVSREKKERFSLILESASTNQTSMYLCASSFSYVQPQHFGDGTRLSIL.

The gene calls are TRBV5-1 and TRBJ2-5, with a possible D match to TRBD1 (6 bases). Germline CDR1 is SGHRS and CDR2 is YFSETQ. This CDR3 comprises 16 residues. The V end was cut by 0 bases, the J end by 0 bases, with 12 bases between. The chain's CDR3 is CASSLASGTNQETQYF. The CDR3 bases are TGCGCCAGCAGCTTGGCCTCCGGGACAAACCAAGAGACCCAGTACTTC. Full variable domain (missing parts from reference TRBV5-1 and TRBJ2-5): KAGVTQTPRYLIKTRGQQVTLSCSPISGHRSVSWYQQTPGQGLQFLFEYFSETQRNKGNFPGRFSGRQFSNSRSEMNVSTLELGDSALYLCASSLASGTNQETQYFGPGTRLLVL.